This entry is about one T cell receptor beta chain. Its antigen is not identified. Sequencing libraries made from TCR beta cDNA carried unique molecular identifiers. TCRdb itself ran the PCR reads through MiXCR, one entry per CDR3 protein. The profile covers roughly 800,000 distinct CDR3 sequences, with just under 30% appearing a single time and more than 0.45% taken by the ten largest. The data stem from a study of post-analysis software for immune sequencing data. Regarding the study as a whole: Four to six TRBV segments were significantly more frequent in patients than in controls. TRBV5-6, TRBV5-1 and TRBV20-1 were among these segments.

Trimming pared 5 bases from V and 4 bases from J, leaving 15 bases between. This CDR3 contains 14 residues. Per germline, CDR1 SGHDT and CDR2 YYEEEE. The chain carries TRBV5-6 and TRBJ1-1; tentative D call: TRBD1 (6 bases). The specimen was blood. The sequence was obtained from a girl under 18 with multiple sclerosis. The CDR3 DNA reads TGTGCCAGCAGATGGGGCAGGGGTACCACTGAAGCTTTCTTT. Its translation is CASRWGRGTTEAFF.